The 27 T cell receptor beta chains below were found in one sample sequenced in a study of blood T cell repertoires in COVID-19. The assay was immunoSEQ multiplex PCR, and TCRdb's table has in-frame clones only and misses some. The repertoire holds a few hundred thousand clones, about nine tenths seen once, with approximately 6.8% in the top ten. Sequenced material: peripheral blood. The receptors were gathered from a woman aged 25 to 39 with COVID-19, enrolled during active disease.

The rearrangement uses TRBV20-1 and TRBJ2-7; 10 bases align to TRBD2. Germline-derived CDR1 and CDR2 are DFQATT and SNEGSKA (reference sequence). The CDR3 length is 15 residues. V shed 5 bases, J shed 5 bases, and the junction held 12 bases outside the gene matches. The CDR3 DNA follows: TGCAGTGCTGGTGGTCAGGCTAGCGGGAGCGACGAGCAGTACTTC. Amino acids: CSAGGQASGSDEQYF.

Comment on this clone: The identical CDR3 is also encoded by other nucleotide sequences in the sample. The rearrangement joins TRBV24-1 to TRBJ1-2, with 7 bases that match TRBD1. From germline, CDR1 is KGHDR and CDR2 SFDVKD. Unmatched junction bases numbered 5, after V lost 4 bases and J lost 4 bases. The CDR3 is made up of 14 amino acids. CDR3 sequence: CATSDRQGSYGYTF. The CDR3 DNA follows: TGTGCCACCAGTGACCGACAGGGTTCCTATGGCTACACCTTC.

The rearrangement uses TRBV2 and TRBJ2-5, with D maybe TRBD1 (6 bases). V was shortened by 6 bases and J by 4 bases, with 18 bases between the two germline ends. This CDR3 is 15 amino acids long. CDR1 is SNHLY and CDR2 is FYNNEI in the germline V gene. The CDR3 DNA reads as TGTGCCAGCAGCGGGACATCCTCGAGAGGAGAGACCCAGTACTTC. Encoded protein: CASSGTSSRGETQYF.

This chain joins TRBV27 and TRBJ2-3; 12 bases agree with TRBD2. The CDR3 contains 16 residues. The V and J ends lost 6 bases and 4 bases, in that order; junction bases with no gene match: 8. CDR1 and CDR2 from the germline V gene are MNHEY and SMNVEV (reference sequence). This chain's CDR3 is CASRLRTSGIPDTQYF. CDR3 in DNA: TGTGCCAGCAGACTCCGGACTAGCGGGATTCCAGATACGCAGTATTTT.

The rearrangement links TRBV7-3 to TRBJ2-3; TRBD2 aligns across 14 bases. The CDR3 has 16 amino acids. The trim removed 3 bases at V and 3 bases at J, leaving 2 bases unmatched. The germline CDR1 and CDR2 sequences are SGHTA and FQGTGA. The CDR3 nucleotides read TGTGCCAGCAGCTTGGGACTAGCGGGAGTAACAGATACGCAGTATTTT. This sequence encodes CASSLGLAGVTDTQYF. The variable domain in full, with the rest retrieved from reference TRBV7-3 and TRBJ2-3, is GAGVSQTPSNKVTEKGKYVELRCDPISGHTALYWYRQSLGQGPEFLIYFQGTGAADDSGLPNDRFFAVRPEGSVSTLKIQRTERGDSAVYLCASSLGLAGVTDTQYFGPGTRLTVL.

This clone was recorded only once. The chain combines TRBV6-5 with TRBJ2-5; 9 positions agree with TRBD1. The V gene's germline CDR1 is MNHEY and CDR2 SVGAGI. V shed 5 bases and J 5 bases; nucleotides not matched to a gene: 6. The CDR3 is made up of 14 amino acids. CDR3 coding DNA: TGTGCCAGCAGTACCCGGGACAGGGTTGAGACCCAGTACTTC. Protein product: CASSTRDRVETQYF.

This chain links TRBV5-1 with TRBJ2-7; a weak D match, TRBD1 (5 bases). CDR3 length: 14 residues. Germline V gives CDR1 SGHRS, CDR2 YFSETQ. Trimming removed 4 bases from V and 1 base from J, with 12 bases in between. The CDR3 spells CASSTGPGSYEQYF. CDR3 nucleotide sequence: TGCGCCAGCAGCACTGGGCCAGGGTCCTACGAGCAGTACTTC.

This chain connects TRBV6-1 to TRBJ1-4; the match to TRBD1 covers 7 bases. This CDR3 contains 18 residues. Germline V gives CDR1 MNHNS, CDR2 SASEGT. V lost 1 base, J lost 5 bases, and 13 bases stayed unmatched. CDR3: CASSEVTGVGRMNEKLFF. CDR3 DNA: TGTGCCAGCAGTGAAGTTACAGGGGTAGGGCGGATGAATGAAAAACTGTTTTTT.

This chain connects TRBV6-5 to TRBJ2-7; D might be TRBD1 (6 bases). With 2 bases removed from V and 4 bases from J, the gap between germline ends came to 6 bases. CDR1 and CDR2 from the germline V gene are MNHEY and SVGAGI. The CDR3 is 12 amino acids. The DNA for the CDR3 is TGTGCCAGCAGTTACAGGGGGTACGAGCAGTACTTC. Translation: CASSYRGYEQYF.

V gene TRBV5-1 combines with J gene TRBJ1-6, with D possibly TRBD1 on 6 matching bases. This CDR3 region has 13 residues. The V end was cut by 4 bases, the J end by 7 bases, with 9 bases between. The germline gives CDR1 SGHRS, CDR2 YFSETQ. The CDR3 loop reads CASSTGQNSPLHF. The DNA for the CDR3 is TGCGCCAGCAGCACCGGACAGAATTCACCCCTCCACTTT. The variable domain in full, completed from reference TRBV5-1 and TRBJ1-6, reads KAGVTQTPRYLIKTRGQQVTLSCSPISGHRSVSWYQQTPGQGLQFLFEYFSETQRNKGNFPGRFSGRQFSNSRSEMNVSTLELGDSALYLCASSTGQNSPLHFGNGTRLTVT.

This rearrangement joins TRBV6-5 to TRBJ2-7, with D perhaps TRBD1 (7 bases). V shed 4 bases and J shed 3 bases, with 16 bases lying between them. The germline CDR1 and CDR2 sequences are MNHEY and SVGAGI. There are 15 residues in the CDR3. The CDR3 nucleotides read TGTGCCAGCAGTTTGGGGCCAGGGGGGAACTACGAGCAGTACTTC. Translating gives CASSLGPGGNYEQYF.

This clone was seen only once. The CDR3 loop is CASSLTGQLEQYF. In DNA form, the CDR3 reads TGTGCCAGCAGCTTAACGGGTCAGTTGGAGCAGTACTTC. The V call is TRBV7-8, the J call TRBJ2-7; no reliable D call. Germline CDR1 and CDR2: SGHVS and FQNEAQ. With 2 bases removed from V and 7 bases from J, the gap between germline ends came to 12 bases. CDR3 length: 13 amino acids.

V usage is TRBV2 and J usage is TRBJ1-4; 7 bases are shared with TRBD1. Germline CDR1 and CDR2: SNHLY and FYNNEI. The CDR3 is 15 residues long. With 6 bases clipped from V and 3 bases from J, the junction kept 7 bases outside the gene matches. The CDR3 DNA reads TGTGCCAGCAGCGTCCTCGGGACAGCTAATGAAAAACTGTTTTTT. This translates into CASSVLGTANEKLFF. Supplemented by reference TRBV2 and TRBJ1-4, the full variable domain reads EPEVTQTPSHQVTQMGQEVILRCVPISNHLYFYWYRQILGQKVEFLVSFYNNEISEKSEIFDDQFSVERPDGSNFTLKIRSTKLEDSAMYFCASSVLGTANEKLFFGSGTQLSVL.

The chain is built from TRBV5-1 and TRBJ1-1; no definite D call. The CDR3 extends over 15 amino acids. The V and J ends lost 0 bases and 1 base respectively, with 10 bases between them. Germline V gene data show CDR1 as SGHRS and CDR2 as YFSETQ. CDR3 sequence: CASSLVWPPNTEAFF. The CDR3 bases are TGCGCCAGCAGCTTGGTATGGCCACCGAACACTGAAGCTTTCTTT. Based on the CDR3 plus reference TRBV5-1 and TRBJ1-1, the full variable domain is KAGVTQTPRYLIKTRGQQVTLSCSPISGHRSVSWYQQTPGQGLQFLFEYFSETQRNKGNFPGRFSGRQFSNSRSEMNVSTLELGDSALYLCASSLVWPPNTEAFFGQGTRLTVV.

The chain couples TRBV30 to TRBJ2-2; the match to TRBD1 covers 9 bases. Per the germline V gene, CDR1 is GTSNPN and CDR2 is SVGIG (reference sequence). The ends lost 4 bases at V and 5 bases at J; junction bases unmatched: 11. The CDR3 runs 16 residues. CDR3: CAWIPPGQGLTGELFF. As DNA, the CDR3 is TGTGCCTGGATTCCCCCAGGACAGGGGTTGACCGGGGAGCTGTTTTTT.

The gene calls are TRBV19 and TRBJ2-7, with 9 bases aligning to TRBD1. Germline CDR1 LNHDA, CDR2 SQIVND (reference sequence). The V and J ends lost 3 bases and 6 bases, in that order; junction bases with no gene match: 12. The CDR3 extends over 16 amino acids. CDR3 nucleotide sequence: TGTGCCAGTAGTATTCCGGGTGACAGGGGGAAATCCGAGCAGTACTTC. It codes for CASSIPGDRGKSEQYF. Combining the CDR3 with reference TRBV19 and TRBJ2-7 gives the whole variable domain DGGITQSPKYLFRKEGQNVTLSCEQNLNHDAMYWYRQDPGQGLRLIYYSQIVNDFQKGDIAEGYSVSREKKESFPLTVTSAQKNPTAFYLCASSIPGDRGKSEQYFGPGTRLTVT.

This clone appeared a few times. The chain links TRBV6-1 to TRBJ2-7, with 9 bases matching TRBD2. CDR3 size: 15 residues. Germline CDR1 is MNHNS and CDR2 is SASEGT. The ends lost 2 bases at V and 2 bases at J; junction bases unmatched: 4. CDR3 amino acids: CASSESAGGPYEQYF. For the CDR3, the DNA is TGTGCCAGCAGTGAATCAGCGGGAGGCCCCTACGAGCAGTACTTC.

CDR3 amino acids: CASGQGALTYEQYF. CDR3 bases: TGTGCCAGCGGACAGGGGGCGCTTACCTACGAGCAGTACTTC. The chain uses TRBV27 and TRBJ2-7; TRBD1 aligns across 11 bases. Germline V gene sequence: CDR1 MNHEY, CDR2 SMNVEV (reference sequence). The CDR3 contains 14 residues. J gave up 2 bases and V 8 bases, and 5 bases lay outside the gene matches.

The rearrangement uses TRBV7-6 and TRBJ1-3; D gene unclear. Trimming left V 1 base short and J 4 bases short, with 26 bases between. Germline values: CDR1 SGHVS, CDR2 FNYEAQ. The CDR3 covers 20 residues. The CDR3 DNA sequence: TGTGCCAGCAGCTTAGGGCGGGAGACACGTTTGTTTGGGTCCGGAAACACCATATATTTT. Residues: CASSLGRETRLFGSGNTIYF.

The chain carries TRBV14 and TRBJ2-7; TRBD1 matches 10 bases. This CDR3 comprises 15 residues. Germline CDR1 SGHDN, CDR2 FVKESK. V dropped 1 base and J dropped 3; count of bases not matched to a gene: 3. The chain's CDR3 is CASSQGGQGFYEQYF. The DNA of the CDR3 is TGTGCCAGCAGCCAAGGGGGACAGGGGTTCTACGAGCAGTACTTC.

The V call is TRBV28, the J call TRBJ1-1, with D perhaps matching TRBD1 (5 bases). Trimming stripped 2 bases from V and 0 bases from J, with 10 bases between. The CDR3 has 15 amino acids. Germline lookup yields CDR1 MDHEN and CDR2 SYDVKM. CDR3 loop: CASSLSLGLNTEAFF. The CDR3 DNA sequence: TGTGCCAGCAGTTTAAGTCTGGGGCTGAACACTGAAGCTTTCTTT. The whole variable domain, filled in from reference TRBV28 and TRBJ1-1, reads DVKVTQSSRYLVKRTGEKVFLECVQDMDHENMFWYRQDPGLGLRLIYFSYDVKMKEKGDIPEGYSVSREKKERFSLILESASTNQTSMYLCASSLSLGLNTEAFFGQGTRLTVV.

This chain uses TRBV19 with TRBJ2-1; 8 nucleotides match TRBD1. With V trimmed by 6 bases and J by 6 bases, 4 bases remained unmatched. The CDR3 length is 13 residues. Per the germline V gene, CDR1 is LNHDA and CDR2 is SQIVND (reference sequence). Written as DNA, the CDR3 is TGTGCCAGTAGGAACACAGGGGGCAATGAGCAGTTCTTC. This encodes CASRNTGGNEQFF.

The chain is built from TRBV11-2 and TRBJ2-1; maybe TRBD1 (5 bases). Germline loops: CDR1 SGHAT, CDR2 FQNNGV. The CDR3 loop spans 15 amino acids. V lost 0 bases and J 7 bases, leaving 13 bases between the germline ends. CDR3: CASSLEGPGRNEQFF. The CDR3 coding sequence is TGTGCCAGCAGCTTAGAGGGGCCGGGCCGAAATGAGCAGTTCTTC. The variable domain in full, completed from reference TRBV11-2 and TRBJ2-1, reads EAGVAQSPRYKIIEKRQSVAFWCNPISGHATLYWYQQILGQGPKLLIQFQNNGVVDDSQLPKDRFSAERLKGVDSTLKIQPAKLEDSAVYLCASSLEGPGRNEQFFGPGTRLTVL.

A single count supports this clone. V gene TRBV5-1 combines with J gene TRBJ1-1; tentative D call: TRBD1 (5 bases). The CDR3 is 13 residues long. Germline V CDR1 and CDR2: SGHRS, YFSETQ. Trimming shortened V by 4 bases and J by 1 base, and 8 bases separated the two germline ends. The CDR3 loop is CASSLGPNTEAFF. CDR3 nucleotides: TGCGCCAGCAGCCTGGGGCCGAACACTGAAGCTTTCTTT.

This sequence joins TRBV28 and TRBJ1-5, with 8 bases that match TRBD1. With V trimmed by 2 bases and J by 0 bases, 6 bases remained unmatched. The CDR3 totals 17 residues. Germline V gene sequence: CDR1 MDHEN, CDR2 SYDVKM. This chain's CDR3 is CASSLQQGEPSNQPQHF. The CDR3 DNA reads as TGTGCCAGCAGTTTACAACAGGGGGAGCCTAGCAATCAGCCCCAGCATTTT.

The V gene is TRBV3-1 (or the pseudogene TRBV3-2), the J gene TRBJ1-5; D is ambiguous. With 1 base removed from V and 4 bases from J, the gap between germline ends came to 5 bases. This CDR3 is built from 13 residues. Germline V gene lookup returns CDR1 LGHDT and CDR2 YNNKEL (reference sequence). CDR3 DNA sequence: TGTGCCAGCAGCCAAGGCCGGAATCAGCCCCAGCATTTT. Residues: CASSQGRNQPQHF.

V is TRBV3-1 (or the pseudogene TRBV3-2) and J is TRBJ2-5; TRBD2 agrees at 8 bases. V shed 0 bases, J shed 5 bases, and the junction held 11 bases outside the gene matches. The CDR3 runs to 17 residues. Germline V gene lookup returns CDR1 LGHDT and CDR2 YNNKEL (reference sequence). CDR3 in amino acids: CASSQDGSGSFPETQYF. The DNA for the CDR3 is TGTGCCAGCAGCCAAGATGGGAGCGGGAGCTTCCCCGAGACCCAGTACTTC.